The 13 T cell receptor beta chains given below trace back to one sample, sequenced in a study of blood T cell repertoires in COVID-19. The protocol was immunoSEQ multiplex PCR, while the TCRdb copy is restricted to in-frame clones and leaves out a portion. There are 160,000 or so clones in the sample; 84% occur only once, and approximately 8% lies in the top ten. The sequenced material came from PBMCs or T cells enriched from blood (not recorded which). All receptors derive from a woman aged 45-59 years who had recovered from COVID-19.

This chain links TRBV2 with TRBJ2-7; possible D gene TRBD2, 5 bases. Germline loops: CDR1 SNHLY, CDR2 FYNNEI. V was clipped by 11 bases and J by 6 bases, with 20 bases between them. The CDR3 loop spans 13 amino acids. The chain's CDR3 is CADRFQEAGEQYF. The CDR3, as DNA: TGTGCCGATCGTTTCCAGGAGGCGGGCGAGCAGTACTTC.

The genes are TRBV5-6 and TRBJ1-1; no firm D call. Between the trimmed V and J ends, which lost 4 bases and 5 bases, there was a span of 12 bases. Looked up from germline, CDR1 is SGHDT and CDR2 is YYEEEE. This CDR3 has 13 amino acids. CDR3 sequence (DNA): TGTGCCAGCAGCCCCCAAGAACGGACTGAAGCTTTCTTT. Its translation: CASSPQERTEAFF.

V is TRBV10-3 and J is TRBJ2-1, with 7 bases matching TRBD1. This CDR3 is built from 13 residues. Germline trimming cut 3 bases from V and 9 bases from J; bases unmatched to any gene: 5. The germline V gene has CDR1 ENHRY and CDR2 SYGVKD. The CDR3 coding sequence is TGTGCCATCAGTGAAGACAGGGCTGCTGAGCAGTTCTTC. Protein sequence: CAISEDRAAEQFF.

The J gene is TRBJ2-7, the V gene TRBV11-3, with TRBD2 identical over 8 bases. V lost 5 bases, J lost 6 bases, and 6 bases stayed unmatched. The CDR3 extends over 13 amino acids. Germline CDR1 is SGHNT and CDR2 is YENEEA. The CDR3 sequence: CASSPGGVVEQYF. The CDR3 DNA is TGTGCCAGCAGCCCCGGGGGGGTTGTCGAGCAGTACTTC.

This clone was picked up one time. The chain joins TRBV4-3 to TRBJ2-1; 10 positions match TRBD2. The J segment lost 7 bases and the V segment lost 0 bases, leaving 6 bases of the junction unmatched. There are 16 residues in the CDR3. The V gene's germline CDR1 is LGHNA and CDR2 YSLEER. The CDR3 sequence is CASSQDAAGGGNEQFF. The CDR3 nucleotides read TGCGCCAGCAGCCAAGACGCAGCGGGAGGGGGAAATGAGCAGTTCTTC.

J is TRBJ2-1 and V is TRBV7-2, with D hard to call. There are 15 residues in the CDR3. Germline loops: CDR1 SGHTA, CDR2 FQGNSA. V was shortened by 4 bases and J by 4 bases, with 14 bases between the two germline ends. The CDR3 DNA reads TGTGCCAGCAGCTCGGCCTACCTGAGGTACAATGAGCAGTTCTTC. It specifies CASSSAYLRYNEQFF.

This clone was seen a few times. This chain joins TRBV20-1 and TRBJ1-6, with D unresolved. CDR3 length: 13 residues. CDR1 is DFQATT, CDR2 SNEGSKA, per germline (reference sequence). V shed 3 bases and J shed 9 bases, with 12 bases lying between them. The CDR3 nucleotides read TGCAGTGCTAGTGCCGGGGAAAGTTCACCCCTCCACTTT. Amino acids: CSASAGESSPLHF.

The chain uses TRBV4-3 and TRBJ1-2; possible D gene TRBD1, 6 bases. The V end was cut by 0 bases, the J end by 8 bases, with 13 bases between. The CDR3 spans 14 residues. CDR1 and CDR2 from the germline V gene are LGHNA and YSLEER. CDR3 in amino acids: CASSQDRGMRGYTF. The CDR3, as DNA: TGCGCCAGCAGCCAAGATAGGGGGATGCGAGGCTACACCTTC.

The chain links TRBV11-2 to TRBJ2-7; 9 bases map to TRBD2. The germline V gene has CDR1 SGHAT and CDR2 FQNNGV. J lost 2 bases, V lost 1 base, and 3 bases had no gene match. CDR3 length: 15 amino acids. Here the CDR3 reads CASSLGAGGPYEQYF. CDR3 nucleotides: TGTGCCAGCAGCTTAGGGGCGGGGGGGCCCTACGAGCAGTACTTC.

The chain employs TRBV21-1 and TRBJ2-7; the D segment call TRBD1 is taken from the table without a DNA check. TRBV21-1 is a pseudogene segment. The CDR3 is 15 residues long. CDR3 loop: CASSKTQGRTYEQYF. CDR3 coding DNA: TGTGCCAGCAGCAAAACGCAGGGCCGGACCTACGAGCAGTACTTC.

V usage is TRBV28 and J usage is TRBJ1-1; D gene ambiguous. The CDR3 loop spans 13 amino acids. The germline CDR1 and CDR2 sequences are MDHEN and SYDVKM. V was trimmed by 2 bases and J by 2 bases, leaving 6 bases between them. CDR3 in DNA: TGTGCCAGCAGTTTAGTAATAAACACTGAAGCTTTCTTT. The encoded protein is CASSLVINTEAFF. Variable domain in full (rest from reference TRBV28 and TRBJ1-1): DVKVTQSSRYLVKRTGEKVFLECVQDMDHENMFWYRQDPGLGLRLIYFSYDVKMKEKGDIPEGYSVSREKKERFSLILESASTNQTSMYLCASSLVINTEAFFGQGTRLTVV.

This clone has a handful of counts. The CDR3 spells CASSMGLNEQFF. CDR3 nucleotides: TGTGCCAGCAGTATGGGACTAAATGAGCAGTTCTTC. V gene TRBV12-3 or TRBV12-4 combines with J gene TRBJ2-1, with TRBD2 matching 7 bases. The V segment lost 5 bases and the J segment 7 bases; nucleotides outside the gene matches: 2. This CDR3 contains 12 residues.

The chain joins TRBV28 to TRBJ2-7; maybe TRBD2 (5 bases). V shed 5 bases and J shed 4 bases, with 12 bases lying between them. Germline CDR1 is MDHEN and CDR2 is SYDVKM. This CDR3 has 13 amino acids. The CDR3 region has the DNA TGTGCCAGCAGTCCTAGCCTCGGGTACGAGCAGTACTTC. It specifies CASSPSLGYEQYF. The full variable domain, rest sourced from reference TRBV28 and TRBJ2-7, is DVKVTQSSRYLVKRTGEKVFLECVQDMDHENMFWYRQDPGLGLRLIYFSYDVKMKEKGDIPEGYSVSREKKERFSLILESASTNQTSMYLCASSPSLGYEQYFGPGTRLTVT.